Below, 2 T cell receptor beta chains from the same sample are listed, as sequenced in a study of Ad26.COV2.S vaccination and SARS-CoV-2 variants. Repertoires were generated with immunoSEQ multiplex PCR, while TCRdb's copy carries only in-frame clones and drops some. Of 180,000 or so clones in the sample, around nine tenths were seen once. The source was peripheral blood, collected after recovery from COVID-19. The receptor set was obtained from a human donor who had recovered from COVID-19.

CDR3 residues: CASGVTGKTEAFF. DNA for the CDR3: TGTGCCAGCGGGGTGACAGGGAAAACTGAAGCTTTCTTT. The chain couples TRBV11-3 to TRBJ1-1, with 7 bases aligning to TRBD1. CDR1 and CDR2 from the germline V gene are SGHNT and YENEEA. The V gene end was trimmed by 8 bases and the J gene end by 5 bases; junction bases not matched to a gene: 8. CDR3 length: 13 amino acids.

The chain combines TRBV7-2 with TRBJ1-3; a possible D gene is TRBD1 (5 bases). The germline V and J ends were trimmed by 6 bases and 0 bases, with 21 bases remaining between them. CDR1 and CDR2 from the germline V gene are SGHTA and FQGNSA. The CDR3 extends over 18 amino acids. The CDR3 here is CASSYSVLGPNSGNTIYF. In nucleotides, the CDR3 is TGTGCCAGCAGTTATTCGGTACTGGGACCGAACTCTGGAAACACCATATATTTT.